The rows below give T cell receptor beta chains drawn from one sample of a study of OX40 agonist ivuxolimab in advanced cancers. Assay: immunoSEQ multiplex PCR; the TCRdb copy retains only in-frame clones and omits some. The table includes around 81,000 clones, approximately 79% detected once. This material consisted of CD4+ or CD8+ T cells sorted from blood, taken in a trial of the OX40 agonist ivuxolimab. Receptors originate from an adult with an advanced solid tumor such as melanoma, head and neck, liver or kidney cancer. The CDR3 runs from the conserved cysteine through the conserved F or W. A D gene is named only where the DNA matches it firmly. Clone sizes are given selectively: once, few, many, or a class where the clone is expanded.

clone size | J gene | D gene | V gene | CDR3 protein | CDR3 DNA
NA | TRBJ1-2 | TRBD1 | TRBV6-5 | CASRRQGSRGYTF | TGTGCCAGCAGAAGACAGGGAAGCCGTGGCTACACCTTC
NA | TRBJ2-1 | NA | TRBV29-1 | CSVDGTYSYNEQFF | TGCAGCGTTGATGGGACGTACTCCTACAATGAGCAGTTCTTC
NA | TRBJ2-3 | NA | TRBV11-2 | CASSLATVDTQYF | TGTGCCAGCAGCTTGGCGACAGTAGATACGCAGTATTTT
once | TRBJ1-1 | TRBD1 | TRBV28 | CASKGDRGRSINTEAFF | TGTGCCAGCAAGGGGGACAGGGGGCGAAGTATCAACACTGAAGCTTTCTTT
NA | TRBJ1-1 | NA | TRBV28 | CASSLVPRLNTEAFF | TGTGCCAGCAGTTTAGTGCCTCGGCTGAACACTGAAGCTTTCTTT
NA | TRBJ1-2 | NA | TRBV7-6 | CASSTEANYGYTF | TGTGCCAGCAGCACGGAAGCTAACTATGGCTACACCTTC
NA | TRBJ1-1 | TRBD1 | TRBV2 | CASSPQGYVSEAFF | TGTGCCAGCAGTCCACAGGGGTACGTCTCTGAAGCTTTCTTT
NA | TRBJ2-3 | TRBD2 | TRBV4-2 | CASTGLAGETDTQYF | TGTGCCAGCACGGGATTAGCGGGTGAGACAGATACGCAGTATTTT
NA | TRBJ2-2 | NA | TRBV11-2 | CASTTAKGQKHTGELFF | TGTGCCAGCACCACCGCCAAGGGACAAAAACACACCGGGGAGCTGTTTTTT
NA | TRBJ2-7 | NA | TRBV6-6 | CASSYSTSGGLEQYF | TGTGCCAGCAGTTACTCGACAAGCGGCGGCCTCGAGCAGTACTTC
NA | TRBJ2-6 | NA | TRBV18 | CASSPPDPGSGANVLTF | TGTGCCAGCTCACCCCCGGACCCAGGCTCTGGGGCCAACGTCCTGACTTTC
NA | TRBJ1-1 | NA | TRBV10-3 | CAIRGLSNTEAFF | TGTGCCATCCGGGGGCTCTCTAACACTGAAGCTTTCTTT
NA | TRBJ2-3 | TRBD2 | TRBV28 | CTSGAYTDTQYF | TGTACGAGCGGGGCCTACACAGATACGCAGTATTTT
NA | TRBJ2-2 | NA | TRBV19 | CASSIPRHSLTGELFF | TGTGCCAGTAGTATACCCCGGCATAGTTTAACCGGGGAGCTGTTTTTT
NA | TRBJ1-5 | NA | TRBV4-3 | CASSQDRPQHF | TGCGCCAGCAGCCAAGACCGGCCCCAGCATTTT
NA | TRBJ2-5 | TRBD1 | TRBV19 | CASSMDRKETQYF | TGTGCCAGTAGCATGGACAGGAAAGAGACCCAGTACTTC
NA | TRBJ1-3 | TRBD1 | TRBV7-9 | CASSAQGQRGNTIYF | TGTGCCAGCAGCGCGCAGGGACAGCGAGGAAACACCATATATTTT
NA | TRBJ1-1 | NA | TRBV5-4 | CASSPMTRWYTEAFF | TGTGCCAGCAGCCCCATGACCCGCTGGTACACTGAAGCTTTCTTT
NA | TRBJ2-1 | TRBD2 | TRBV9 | CASSSTSGNGEQFF | TGTGCCAGCAGCTCGACTAGCGGGAATGGTGAGCAGTTCTTC
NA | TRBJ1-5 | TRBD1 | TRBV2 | CASSRTGYQPQHF | TGTGCCAGCAGTAGGACAGGGTATCAGCCCCAGCATTTT
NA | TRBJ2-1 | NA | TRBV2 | CASSVGQASYNEQFF | TGTGCCAGCAGTGTAGGACAAGCGTCCTACAATGAGCAGTTCTTC
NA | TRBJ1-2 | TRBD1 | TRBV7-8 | CASSREQGNYGYTF | TGTGCCAGCAGCCGGGAACAGGGGAACTATGGCTACACCTTC
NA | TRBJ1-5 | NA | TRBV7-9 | CASSPLSSSEPQHF | TGTGCCAGCAGCCCGTTGTCGAGTAGTGAGCCCCAGCATTTT
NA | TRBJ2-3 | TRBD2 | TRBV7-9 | CASLAGGSTDTQYF | TGTGCCAGCCTCGCGGGGGGTAGCACAGATACGCAGTATTTT
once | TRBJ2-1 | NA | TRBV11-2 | CASSLDRRGNEQFF | TGTGCCAGCAGCTTAGATCGCCGGGGGAATGAGCAGTTCTTC
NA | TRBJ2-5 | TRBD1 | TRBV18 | CASSPLGQGGETQYF | TGTGCCAGCTCACCACTGGGACAGGGGGGAGAGACCCAGTACTTC
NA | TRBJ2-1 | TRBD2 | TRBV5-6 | CASSQTLAGGYNEQFF | TGTGCCAGCAGCCAAACCCTAGCGGGAGGGTACAATGAGCAGTTCTTC
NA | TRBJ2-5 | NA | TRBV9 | CASSVGRALETQYF | TGTGCCAGCAGCGTCGGCAGGGCGCTGGAGACCCAGTACTTC
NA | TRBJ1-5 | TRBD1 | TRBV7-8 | CASSLALTGNQPQHF | TGTGCCAGCAGCTTAGCGCTGACAGGGAATCAGCCCCAGCATTTT
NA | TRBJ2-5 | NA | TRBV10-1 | CASSDWGEETQYF | TGCGCCAGCAGTGATTGGGGGGAAGAGACCCAGTACTTC
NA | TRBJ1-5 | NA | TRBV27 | CASSLWGGNQPQHF | TGTGCCAGCAGTCTATGGGGGGGCAATCAGCCCCAGCATTTT
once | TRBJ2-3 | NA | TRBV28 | CASCRGGGPNTDTQYF | TGTGCCAGCTGTCGGGGTGGGGGGCCGAACACAGATACGCAGTATTTT
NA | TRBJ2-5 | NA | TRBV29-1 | CSVASSGQETQYF | TGCAGCGTTGCAAGTAGCGGCCAAGAGACCCAGTACTTC
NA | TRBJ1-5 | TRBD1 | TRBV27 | CASSLSGQGNNQPQHF | TGTGCCAGCAGTTTATCGGGACAGGGTAACAATCAGCCCCAGCATTTT
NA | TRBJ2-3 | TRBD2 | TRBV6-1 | CASSVLLAGGRVDTQYF | TGTGCCAGCAGTGTCCTACTAGCGGGGGGGCGGGTAGATACGCAGTATTTT
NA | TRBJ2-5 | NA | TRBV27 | CASSGGGGLIRSQYF | TGTGCCAGCAGTGGGGGCGGTGGGCTAATAAGATCCCAGTACTTC
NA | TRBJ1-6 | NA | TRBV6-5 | CASSYEAGTNSPLHF | TGTGCCAGCAGTTACGAGGCAGGGACGAATTCACCCCTCCACTTT
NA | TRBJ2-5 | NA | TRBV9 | CASSDTQLTQYF | TGTGCCAGCAGCGACACCCAGTTGACCCAGTACTTC
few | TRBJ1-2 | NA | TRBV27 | CASSDLGYGYTF | TGTGCCAGCAGCGACTTGGGGTATGGCTACACCTTC
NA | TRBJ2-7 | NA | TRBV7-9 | CASSPRGEQYF | TGTGCCAGCAGCCCCCGCGGGGAGCAGTACTTC
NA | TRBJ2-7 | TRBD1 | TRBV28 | CASRTRDRGGYEQYF | TGTGCCAGCAGGACCCGGGACAGGGGGGGATACGAGCAGTACTTC
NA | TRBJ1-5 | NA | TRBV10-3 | CATRQSGGDSNQPQHF | TGTGCCACCCGCCAATCGGGGGGAGATAGCAATCAGCCCCAGCATTTT
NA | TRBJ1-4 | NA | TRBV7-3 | CASSCLRQVINEKLFF | TGTGCCAGCAGCTGCCTAAGACAGGTTATTAATGAAAAACTGTTTTTT
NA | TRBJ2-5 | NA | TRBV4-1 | CASRGPPLETQYF | TGCGCCAGCAGGGGTCCCCCATTGGAGACCCAGTACTTC
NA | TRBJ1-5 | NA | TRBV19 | CASSIGGGTNQPQHF | TGTGCCAGTAGTATAGGAGGAGGCACCAATCAGCCCCAGCATTTT
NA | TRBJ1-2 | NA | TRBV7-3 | CASSPSFGSNYGYTF | TGTGCCAGCAGTCCCTCCTTTGGGAGCAACTATGGCTACACCTTC
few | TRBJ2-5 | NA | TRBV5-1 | CASPPRWETQYF | TGCGCCAGCCCCCCCCGCTGGGAGACCCAGTACTTC